The clone carrying this T cell receptor (beta chain) was detected ten times or more. What it binds is unknown. The record originates from a study of Graves' ophthalmopathy and Graves' hyperthyroidism. For the study at large: Before any treatment was given, at initial diagnosis, peripheral blood was collected. Study-wide results and caveats: Blood also contained most of the expanded thyroid clonotypes above 0.001 frequency.

RNA transcripts yielded amplified TCR beta CDR3 regions. The library came from an HTBI-primed first-round RT-PCR and a second-round multiplex PCR. TCRdb re-called the multiplex PCR reads with MiXCR, one entry per CDR3 protein. The table has approximately 460,000 distinct CDR3 sequences, approximately 15% seen once; the top ten hold 8% to 10%. A duration under 3 months, NOSPECS ≥4, CAS ≥3 and moderate-to-severe activity characterized the donors with ophthalmopathy. PBMCs were isolated by Ficoll-Paque density gradient centrifugation, using over 9.5 ml of fresh peripheral blood as the starting material. Germline V gene data show CDR1 as DFQATT and CDR2 as SNEGSKA (reference sequence). The V end lost 3 bases, the J end lost 2 bases, and 14 bases lay between the germline ends. The CDR3 extends over 14 amino acids.

Input material: blood. The source of this sequence is a young woman with Graves' ophthalmopathy. The chain joins TRBV20-1 to TRBJ2-7; D is unclear. In DNA, the CDR3 is TGCAGTGCTAGTGGGCAGCTATTAACCTACGAGCAGTACTTC. The encoded protein is CSASGQLLTYEQYF.